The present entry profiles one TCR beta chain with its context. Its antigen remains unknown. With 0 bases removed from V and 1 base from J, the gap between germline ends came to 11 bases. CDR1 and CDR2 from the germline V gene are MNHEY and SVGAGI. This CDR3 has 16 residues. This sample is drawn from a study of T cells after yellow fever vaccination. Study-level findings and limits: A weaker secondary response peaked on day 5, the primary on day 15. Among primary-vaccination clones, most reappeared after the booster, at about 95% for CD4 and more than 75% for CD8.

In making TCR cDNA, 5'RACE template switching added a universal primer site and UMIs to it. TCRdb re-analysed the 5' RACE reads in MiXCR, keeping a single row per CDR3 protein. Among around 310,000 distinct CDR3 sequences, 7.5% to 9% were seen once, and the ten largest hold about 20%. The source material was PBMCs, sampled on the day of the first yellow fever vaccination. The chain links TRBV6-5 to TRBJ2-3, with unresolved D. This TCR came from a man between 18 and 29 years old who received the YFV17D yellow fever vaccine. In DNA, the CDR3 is TGTGCCAGCAGTTACTCCGTTGCCGGGCGCACAGATACGCAGTATTTT. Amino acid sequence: CASSYSVAGRTDTQYF.